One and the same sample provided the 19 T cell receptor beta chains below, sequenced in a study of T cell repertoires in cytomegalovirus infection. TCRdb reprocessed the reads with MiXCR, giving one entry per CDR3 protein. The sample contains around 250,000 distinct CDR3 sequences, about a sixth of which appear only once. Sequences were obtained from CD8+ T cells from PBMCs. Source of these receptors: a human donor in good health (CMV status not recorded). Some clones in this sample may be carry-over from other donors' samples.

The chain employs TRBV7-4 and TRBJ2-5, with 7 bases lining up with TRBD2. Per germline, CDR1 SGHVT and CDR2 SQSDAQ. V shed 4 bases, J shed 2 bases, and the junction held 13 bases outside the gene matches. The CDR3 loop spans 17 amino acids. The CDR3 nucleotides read TGTGCCAGCAGCTCTATGGCCGGACTAGTGGGACAAGAGACCCAGTACTTC. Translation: CASSSMAGLVGQETQYF.

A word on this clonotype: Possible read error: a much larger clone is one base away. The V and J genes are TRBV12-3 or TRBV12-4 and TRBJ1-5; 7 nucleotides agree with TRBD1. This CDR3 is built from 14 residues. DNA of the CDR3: TGTGCCGGCAGTCAGACAGGGCGTTATCAGCCCCAGCATTTT. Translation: CAGSQTGRYQPQHF.

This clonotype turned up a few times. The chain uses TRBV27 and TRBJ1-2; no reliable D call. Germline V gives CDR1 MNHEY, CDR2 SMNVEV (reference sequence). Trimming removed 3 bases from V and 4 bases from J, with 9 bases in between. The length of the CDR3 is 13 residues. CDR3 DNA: TGTGCCAGCAGTTTCGCCTCTGGCTATGGCTACACCTTC. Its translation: CASSFASGYGYTF.

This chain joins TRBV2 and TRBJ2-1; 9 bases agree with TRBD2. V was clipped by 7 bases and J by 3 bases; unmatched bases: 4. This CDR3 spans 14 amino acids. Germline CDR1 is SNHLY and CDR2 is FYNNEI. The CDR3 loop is CASTASGVYNEQFF. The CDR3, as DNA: TGTGCCAGCACGGCTAGCGGGGTCTACAATGAGCAGTTCTTC.

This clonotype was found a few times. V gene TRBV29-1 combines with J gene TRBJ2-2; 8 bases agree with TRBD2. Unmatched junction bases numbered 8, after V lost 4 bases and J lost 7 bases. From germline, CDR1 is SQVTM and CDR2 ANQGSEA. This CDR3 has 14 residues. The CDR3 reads CSVAGGVISGELFF. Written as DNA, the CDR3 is TGCAGCGTTGCCGGGGGGGTGATAAGCGGGGAGCTGTTTTTT.

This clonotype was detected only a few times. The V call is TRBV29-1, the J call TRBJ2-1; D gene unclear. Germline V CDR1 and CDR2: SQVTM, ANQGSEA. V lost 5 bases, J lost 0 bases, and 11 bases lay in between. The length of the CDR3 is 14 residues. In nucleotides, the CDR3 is TGCAGCGTTTTGGTGGAGAGCTCCTACAATGAGCAGTTCTTC. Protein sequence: CSVLVESSYNEQFF.

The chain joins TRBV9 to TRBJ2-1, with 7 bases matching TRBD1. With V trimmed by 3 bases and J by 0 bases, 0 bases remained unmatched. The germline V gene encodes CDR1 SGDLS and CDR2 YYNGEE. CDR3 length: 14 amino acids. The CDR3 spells CASSGTGSYNEQFF. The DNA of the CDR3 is TGTGCCAGCAGCGGGACAGGCTCCTACAATGAGCAGTTCTTC.

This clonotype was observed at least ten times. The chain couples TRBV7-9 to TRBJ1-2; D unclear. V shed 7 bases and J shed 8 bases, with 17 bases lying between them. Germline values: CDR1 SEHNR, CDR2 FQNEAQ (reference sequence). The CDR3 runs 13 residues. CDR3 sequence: CASTPSAGLGYTF. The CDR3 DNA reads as TGTGCCAGCACGCCTTCAGCGGGCTTGGGCTACACCTTC.

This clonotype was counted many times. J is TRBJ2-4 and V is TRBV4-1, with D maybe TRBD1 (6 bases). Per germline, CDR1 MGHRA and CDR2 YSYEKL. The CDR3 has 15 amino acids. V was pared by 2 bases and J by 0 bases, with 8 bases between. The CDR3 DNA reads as TGCGCCAGCAGCCAATCCAGGGGAGCCAAAAACATTCAGTACTTC. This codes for CASSQSRGAKNIQYF.

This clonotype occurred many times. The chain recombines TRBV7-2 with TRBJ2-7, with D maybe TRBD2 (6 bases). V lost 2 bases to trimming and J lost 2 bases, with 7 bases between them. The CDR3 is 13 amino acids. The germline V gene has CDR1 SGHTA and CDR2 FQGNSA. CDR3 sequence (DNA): TGTGCCAGCAGCTTATGGGGGGCCTACGAGCAGTACTTC. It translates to CASSLWGAYEQYF.

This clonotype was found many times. CDR3 coding DNA: TGTGCCAGCAGTTCCTGGCTGGACCAAAGCCCAGATACGCAGTATTTT. It codes for CASSSWLDQSPDTQYF. This chain connects TRBV28 to TRBJ2-3, with D unclear. Trimming removed 4 bases from V and 4 bases from J, with 18 bases in between. The CDR3 is 16 amino acids. Germline lookup yields CDR1 MDHEN and CDR2 SYDVKM.

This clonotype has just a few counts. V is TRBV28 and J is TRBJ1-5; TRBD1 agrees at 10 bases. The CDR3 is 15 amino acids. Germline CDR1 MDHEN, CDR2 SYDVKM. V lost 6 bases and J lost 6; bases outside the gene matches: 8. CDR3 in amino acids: CASRRDRGLGQPQHF. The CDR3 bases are TGTGCCAGCAGGCGAGACAGGGGGCTAGGTCAGCCCCAGCATTTT.

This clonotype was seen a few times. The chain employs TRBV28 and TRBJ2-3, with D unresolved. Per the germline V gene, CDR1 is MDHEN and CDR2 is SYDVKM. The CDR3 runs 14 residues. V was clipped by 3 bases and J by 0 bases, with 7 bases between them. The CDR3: CASSFTASTDTQYF. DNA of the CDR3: TGTGCCAGCAGTTTTACTGCTAGCACAGATACGCAGTATTTT.

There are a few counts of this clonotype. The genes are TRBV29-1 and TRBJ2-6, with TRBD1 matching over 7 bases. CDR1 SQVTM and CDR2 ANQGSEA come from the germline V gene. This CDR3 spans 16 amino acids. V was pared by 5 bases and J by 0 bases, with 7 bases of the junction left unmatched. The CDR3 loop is CSVTDRQSSGANVLTF. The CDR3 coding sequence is TGCAGCGTTACGGACAGGCAGAGCTCTGGGGCCAACGTCCTGACTTTC.

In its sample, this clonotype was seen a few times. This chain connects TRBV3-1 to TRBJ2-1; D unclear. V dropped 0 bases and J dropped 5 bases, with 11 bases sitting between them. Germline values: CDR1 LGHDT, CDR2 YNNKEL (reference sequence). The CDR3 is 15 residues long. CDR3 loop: CASSQDPGRHNEQFF. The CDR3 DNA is TGTGCCAGCAGCCAAGATCCGGGTAGACACAATGAGCAGTTCTTC.

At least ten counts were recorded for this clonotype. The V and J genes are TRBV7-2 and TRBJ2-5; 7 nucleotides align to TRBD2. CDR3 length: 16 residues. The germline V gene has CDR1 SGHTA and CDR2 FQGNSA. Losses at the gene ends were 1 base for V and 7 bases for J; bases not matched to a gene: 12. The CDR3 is CASSLVPSGTQLTQYF. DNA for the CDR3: TGTGCCAGCAGCTTAGTTCCTAGCGGAACCCAATTGACCCAGTACTTC.

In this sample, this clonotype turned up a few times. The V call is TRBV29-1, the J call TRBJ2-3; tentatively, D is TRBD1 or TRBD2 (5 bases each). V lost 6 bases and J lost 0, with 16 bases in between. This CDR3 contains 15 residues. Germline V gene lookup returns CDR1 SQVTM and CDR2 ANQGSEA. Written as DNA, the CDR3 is TGCAGCGTCTTTCCCGGGACGGGAAGCACAGATACGCAGTATTTT. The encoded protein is CSVFPGTGSTDTQYF.

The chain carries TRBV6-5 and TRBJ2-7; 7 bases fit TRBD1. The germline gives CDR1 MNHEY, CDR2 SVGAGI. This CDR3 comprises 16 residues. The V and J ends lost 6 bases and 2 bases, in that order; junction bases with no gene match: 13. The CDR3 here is CASSKNAVGQAYEQYF. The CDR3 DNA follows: TGTGCCAGCAGCAAAAACGCCGTAGGACAGGCCTACGAGCAGTACTTC.

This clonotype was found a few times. CDR3 DNA: TGTGCCATAAGCCTATTGGACTCCAATCAGCCCCAGCATTTT. Amino acid sequence: CAISLLDSNQPQHF. V and J are TRBV6-2 or TRBV6-3 and TRBJ1-5; D unresolved. Germline V lookup: CDR1 MNHEY, CDR2 SVGEGT. V was cut by 10 bases and J by 3 bases, with 16 bases left in between. The CDR3 is 14 amino acids.